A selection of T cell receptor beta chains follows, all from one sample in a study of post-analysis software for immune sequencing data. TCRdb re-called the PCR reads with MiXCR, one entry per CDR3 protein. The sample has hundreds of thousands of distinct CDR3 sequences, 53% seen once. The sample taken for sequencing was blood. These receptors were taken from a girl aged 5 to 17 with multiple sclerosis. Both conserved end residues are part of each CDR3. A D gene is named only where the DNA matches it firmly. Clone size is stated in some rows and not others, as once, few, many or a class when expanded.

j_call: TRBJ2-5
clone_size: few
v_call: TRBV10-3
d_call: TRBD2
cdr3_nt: TGTGCCATCAGCCTAGCGGGCAACCTCGAGACCCAGTACTTC
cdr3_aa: CAISLAGNLETQYF

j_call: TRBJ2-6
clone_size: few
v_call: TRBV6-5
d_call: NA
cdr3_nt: TGTGCCAGCAGTTACGCGACTGGACCCCCCTCAAGTTCTGGGGCCAACGTCCTGACTTTC
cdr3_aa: CASSYATGPPSSSGANVLTF

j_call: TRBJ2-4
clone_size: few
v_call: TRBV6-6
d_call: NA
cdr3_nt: TGTGCCAGCAGTTCGGGGGGACAGGTTTCGGCCAAAAACATTCAGTACTTC
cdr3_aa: CASSSGGQVSAKNIQYF

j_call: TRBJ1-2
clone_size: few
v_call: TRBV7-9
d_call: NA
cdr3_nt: TGTGCCAGCAGCTTAGATGGCTACACCTTC
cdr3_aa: CASSLDGYTF

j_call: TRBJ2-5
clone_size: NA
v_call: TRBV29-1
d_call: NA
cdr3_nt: TGCAGCGGTGATACTTCACAAGAGACCCAGTACTTC
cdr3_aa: CSGDTSQETQYF

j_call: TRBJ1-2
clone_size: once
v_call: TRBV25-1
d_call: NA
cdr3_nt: TGTGCCAGCAGGGATCTCATGGTTGGCTACACCTTC
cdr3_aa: CASRDLMVGYTF

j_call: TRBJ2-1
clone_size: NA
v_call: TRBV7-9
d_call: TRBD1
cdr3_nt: TGTGCCAGCCTCACCGGGACAGGGGTGGTCAATGAGCAGTTCTTC
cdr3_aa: CASLTGTGVVNEQFF

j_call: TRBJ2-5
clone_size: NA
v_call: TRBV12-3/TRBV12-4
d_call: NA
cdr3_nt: TGTGCCAGCAGCTTACAGGGAGTGTATGTTCCGTACTTC
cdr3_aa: CASSLQGVYVPYF

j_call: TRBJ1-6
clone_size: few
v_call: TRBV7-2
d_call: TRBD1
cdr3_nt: TGTGCCAGCAGCCGACTTGGACTACAGGGGGCTGTGCGATCACCCCTCCACTTT
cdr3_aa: CASSRLGLQGAVRSPLHF

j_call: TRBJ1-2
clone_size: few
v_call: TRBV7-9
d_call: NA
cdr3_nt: TGTGCCAGCAGCTTAGAGGGGGAAGGCTATGGCTACACCTTC
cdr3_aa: CASSLEGEGYGYTF

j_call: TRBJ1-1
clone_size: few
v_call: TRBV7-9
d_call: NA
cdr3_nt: TGTGCCAGCAGCTCTTCGGCCTCAAAGCTGAACACTGAAGCTTTCTTT
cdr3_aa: CASSSSASKLNTEAFF

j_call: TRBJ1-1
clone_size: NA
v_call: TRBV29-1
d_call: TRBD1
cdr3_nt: TGCAGCGTAGACAGGGTGCTGAACACTGAAGCTTTCTTT
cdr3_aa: CSVDRVLNTEAFF

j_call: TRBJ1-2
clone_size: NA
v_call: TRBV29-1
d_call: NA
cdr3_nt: TGCAGCGTAACAGGGCAATCTAACCATGGCTACACCTTC
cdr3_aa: CSVTGQSNHGYTF

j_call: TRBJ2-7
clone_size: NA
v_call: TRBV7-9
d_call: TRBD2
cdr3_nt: TGTGCCAGCAGCTTCCGGCGGGAGGGAGGGTCCTACGAGCAGTACTTC
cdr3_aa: CASSFRREGGSYEQYF

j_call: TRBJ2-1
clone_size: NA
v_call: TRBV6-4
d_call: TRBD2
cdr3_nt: TGTGCCAGCAGTGCCGTTAGCGGGAGTCACAATGGGCAGTTCTTC
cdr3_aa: CASSAVSGSHNGQFF

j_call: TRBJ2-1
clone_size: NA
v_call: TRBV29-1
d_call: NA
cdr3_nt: TGCAGCGTTTTCGAGTATTCCTACAATGAGCAGTTCTTC
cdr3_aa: CSVFEYSYNEQFF

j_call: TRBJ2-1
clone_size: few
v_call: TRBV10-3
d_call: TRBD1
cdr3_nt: TGTGCCATCAGTGAGTCCTCCGCTCAGGGGGCGAACAATGAGCAGTTCTTC
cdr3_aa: CAISESSAQGANNEQFF

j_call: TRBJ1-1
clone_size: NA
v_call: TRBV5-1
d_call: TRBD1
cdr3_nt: TGCGCCAGCAGCCTCACAGGGGGCAAAGTGAACACTGAAGCTTTCTTT
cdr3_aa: CASSLTGGKVNTEAFF

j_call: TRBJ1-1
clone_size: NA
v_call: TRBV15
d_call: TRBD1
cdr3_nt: TGTGCCACCAGCGGCGGGGGCTTGAGCCCAGGGGGGAACACTGAAGCTTTCTTT
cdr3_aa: CATSGGGLSPGGNTEAFF

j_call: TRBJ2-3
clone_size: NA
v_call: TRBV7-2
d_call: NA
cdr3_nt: TGTGCCAGCAGCTTCAGGGTTACTAGCACAGATACGCAGTATTTT
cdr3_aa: CASSFRVTSTDTQYF

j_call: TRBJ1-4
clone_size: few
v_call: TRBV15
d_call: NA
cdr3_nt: TGTGCCACCAGCAGATCACAAGGCAGCCTCTTTGGTGAAAAACGGTTTTTT
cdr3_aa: CATSRSQGSLFGEKRFF

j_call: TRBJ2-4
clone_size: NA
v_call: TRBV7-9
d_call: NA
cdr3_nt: TGTGCCAGCAGCTTAGGACTCCCCGGGAACATTCAGTACTTC
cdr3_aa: CASSLGLPGNIQYF

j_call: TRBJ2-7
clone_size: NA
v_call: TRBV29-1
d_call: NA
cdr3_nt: TGCAGCGTTTACAGGGATACCCACGAGCAGTACTTC
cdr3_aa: CSVYRDTHEQYF

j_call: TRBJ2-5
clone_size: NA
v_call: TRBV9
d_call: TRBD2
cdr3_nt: TGTGCCAGCAGCGGGACTAGCGGGAGCCGAGGGAATGAGCAGTACTTC
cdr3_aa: CASSGTSGSRGNEQYF

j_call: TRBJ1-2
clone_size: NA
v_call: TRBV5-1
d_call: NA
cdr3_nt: TGCGCCGGCAGTTCCGGGACTCCGATGGGGAGCTACTATGGCTACACCTTC
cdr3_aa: CAGSSGTPMGSYYGYTF

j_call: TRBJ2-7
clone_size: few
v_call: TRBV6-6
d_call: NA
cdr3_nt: TGTGCCAGCAAAACCATGGGCCACTGGTACTTC
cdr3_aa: CASKTMGHWYF

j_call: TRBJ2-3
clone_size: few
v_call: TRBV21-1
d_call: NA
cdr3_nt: TGTGCCAGCCCGAGCTATCCCACAGATACGCAGTATTTT
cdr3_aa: CASPSYPTDTQYF

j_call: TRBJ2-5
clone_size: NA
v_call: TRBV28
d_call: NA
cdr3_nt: TGTGCCAGCAGTTTAGGACAGGGAGGGGAAGAGACCCAGTACTTC
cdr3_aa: CASSLGQGGEETQYF

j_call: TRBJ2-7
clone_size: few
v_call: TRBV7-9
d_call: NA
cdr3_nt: TGTGCCAGCAGCTTCCCCCCCGGGCGGGAGCAGTACTTC
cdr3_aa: CASSFPPGREQYF

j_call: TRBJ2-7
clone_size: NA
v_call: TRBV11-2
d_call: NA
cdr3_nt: TGTGCCAGCAGCTTCGACAGGCTCTCCTACGAGCAGTACTTC
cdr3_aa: CASSFDRLSYEQYF

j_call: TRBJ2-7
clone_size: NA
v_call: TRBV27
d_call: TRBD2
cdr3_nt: TGTGCCAGCAGTTTCCGGGAGGCCTACTACGAGCAGTACTTC
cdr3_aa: CASSFREAYYEQYF

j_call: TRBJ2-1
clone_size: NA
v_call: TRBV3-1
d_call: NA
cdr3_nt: TGTGCCAGCAGCCTCCCTCACTCGCCTGAGCAGTTCTTC
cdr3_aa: CASSLPHSPEQFF

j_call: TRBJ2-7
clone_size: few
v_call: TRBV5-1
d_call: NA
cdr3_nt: TGCGCCAGCAGCTTGCGCGGAATCTACGAGCAGTACTTC
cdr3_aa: CASSLRGIYEQYF

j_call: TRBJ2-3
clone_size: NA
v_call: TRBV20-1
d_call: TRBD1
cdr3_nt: TGCAGTGCCGACCGGGACAGCCCAGATACGCAGTATTTT
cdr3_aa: CSADRDSPDTQYF

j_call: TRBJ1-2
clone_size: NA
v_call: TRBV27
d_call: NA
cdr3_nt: TGTGCCAGCAGTCCCCGAATGGCAACAGACGGCGGCTACACCTTC
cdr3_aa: CASSPRMATDGGYTF

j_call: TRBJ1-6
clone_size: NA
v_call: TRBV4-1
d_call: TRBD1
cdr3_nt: TGCGCCAGCAGCCAAGATGGCTCGGGACAGGGGGCGCCTTGGGGGTCACCCCTCCACTTT
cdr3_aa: CASSQDGSGQGAPWGSPLHF

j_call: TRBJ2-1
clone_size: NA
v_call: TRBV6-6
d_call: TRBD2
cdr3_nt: TGTGCCAGCAGTTATGTGACTAGCTATGAGCAGTTCTTC
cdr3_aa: CASSYVTSYEQFF

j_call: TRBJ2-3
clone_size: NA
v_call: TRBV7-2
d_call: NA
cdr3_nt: TGTGCCAGCAGCTTAGCGCCCACAGATGCGCAGTATTTT
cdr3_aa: CASSLAPTDAQYF

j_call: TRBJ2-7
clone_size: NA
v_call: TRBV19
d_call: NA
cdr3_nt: TGTGCCAGCAGCTCTTTTTTGGGGGACGAGCAGTACTTC
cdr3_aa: CASSSFLGDEQYF

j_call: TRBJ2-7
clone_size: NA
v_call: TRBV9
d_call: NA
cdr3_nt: TGTGCCAGCAGCGTTCTAGACGGGACCTACGAGCAGTACTTC
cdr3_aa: CASSVLDGTYEQYF

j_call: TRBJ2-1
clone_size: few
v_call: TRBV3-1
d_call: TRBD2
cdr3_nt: TGTGCCAGCAGCCAAGCTCTTGGGACTAGGAAAGTTCAGGAGCAGTTCTTC
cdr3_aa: CASSQALGTRKVQEQFF